This TCR beta chain appears in the sequencing data of a study of T cells after yellow fever vaccination. Background on the study: SMART-Seq v4 Ultra Low Input served to prepare low-cell-number fractions.

A few counts support this clonotype. TCRdb analysed the 5' RACE reads with MiXCR anew, one entry per CDR3 protein. The sample lists some 340,000 distinct CDR3 sequences, about 11% seen once, with 3.3% in the top ten. The specimen was CD4+ T cells sorted from PBMCs, collected 45 days after the yellow fever booster vaccination. The sequence was collected from a man aged 18-30 years who received the YFV17D yellow fever vaccine.

The CDR3 protein is CASSNKAPRGQETQYF. For the CDR3, the DNA is TGTGCCAGCAGCAACAAAGCCCCCAGGGGCCAAGAGACCCAGTACTTC. This chain uses TRBV21-1 with TRBJ2-5; the table's D call of TRBD1 was not tested on the DNA. TRBV21-1 is recorded as a pseudogene. CDR3 size: 16 residues.